The present TCR beta chain was sequenced within a study of long-term antiretroviral therapy in people with HIV. To note about this clone: What it recognizes is unknown.

Broader study findings: Clones that had undergone expansion before ART prevailed in the repertoire throughout all time points. ART preceded a rise in diversity that nonetheless stayed lower than in transplant donor controls.

Trimming stripped 5 bases from V and 2 bases from J, with 12 bases between. CDR1 is LNHDA and CDR2 is SQIVND in the germline V gene (reference sequence). This CDR3 is 14 amino acids long. Survey level was the resolution at which the v3.0 immunoSEQ assay ran. Assay used: immunoSEQ multiplex PCR; TCRdb lists only in-frame clones, some missing. The data show about 16,000 clones, with roughly 80% seen just once and around 15% held by the top ten. Amounts of roughly 0.9-10 million cryopreserved PBMC were held in the samples before DNA extraction. The chain uses TRBV19 and TRBJ1-1; a weak D match, TRBD1 (5 bases). The receptor was derived from a woman aged 50 to 60 with HIV. The material sequenced was unsorted PBMCs, taken 1.5 years before starting antiretroviral therapy. DNA for the CDR3: TGTGCCAGTAGTTCCTTGACAGACAACACTGAAGCTTTCTTT. Amino acid sequence: CASSSLTDNTEAFF.